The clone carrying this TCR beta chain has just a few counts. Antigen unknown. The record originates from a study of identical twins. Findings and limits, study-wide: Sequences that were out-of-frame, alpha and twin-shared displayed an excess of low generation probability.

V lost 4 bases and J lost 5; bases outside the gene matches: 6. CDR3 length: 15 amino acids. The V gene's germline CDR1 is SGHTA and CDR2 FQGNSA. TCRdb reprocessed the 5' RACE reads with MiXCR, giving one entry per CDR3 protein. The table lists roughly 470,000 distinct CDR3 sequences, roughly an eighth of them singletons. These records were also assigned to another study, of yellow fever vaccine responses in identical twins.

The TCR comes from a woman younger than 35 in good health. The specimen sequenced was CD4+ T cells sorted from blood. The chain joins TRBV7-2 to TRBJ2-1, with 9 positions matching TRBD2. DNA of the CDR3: TGTGCCAGCAGCTCGCGTTGGACTAGCGACAATGAGCAGTTCTTC. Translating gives CASSSRWTSDNEQFF.